This T cell receptor (beta chain) was sequenced in a study of T-cell reconstitution after alpha-beta-depleted transplantation in children. Preparing the TCRbeta library involved the use of unique molecular identifiers. TCRdb re-derived calls from the PCR reads in MiXCR, one entry per CDR3 protein. The repertoire has fewer than 120,000 distinct CDR3 sequences, approximately 10% of them found once; the top ten carry over 8%. This clonotype was found many times. Germline V CDR1 and CDR2: SGHRS, YFSETQ. This CDR3 is built from 15 residues. V shed 0 bases and J 0 bases; nucleotides not matched to a gene: 0.

This rearrangement joins TRBV5-1 to TRBJ2-1; TRBD2 aligns across 7 bases. This sequence was found in a human donor who donated a stem cell graft to a child with acute lymphoblastic leukemia. The sample in question was PBMCs from the stem cell graft donor, obtained from the stem cell graft. The CDR3 region has the DNA TGCGCCAGCAGCTTGGGCGGGAGCTCCTACAATGAGCAGTTCTTC. The encoded protein is CASSLGGSSYNEQFF.